The TCR beta chain described here comes from a study of response to subunit inactivated influenza vaccine. Overall study results and limits: Authors suggested few new T cells are recruited by each seasonal influenza vaccination.

TCRdb reprocessed the RT-PCR reads via MiXCR and lists one record per CDR3 protein. The sample includes around 480,000 distinct CDR3 sequences, more than 15% of them seen just once. The V gene end was trimmed by 1 base and the J gene end by 4 bases; junction bases not matched to a gene: 4. In germline, CDR1 is LNHNV, CDR2 YYDKDF (reference sequence). The CDR3 length is 17 residues. This clonotype occurred a few times. Its target is unknown. The TCR was taken from a man aged 45 to 75 who received an inactivated influenza vaccine. The chain joins TRBV15 to TRBJ2-2; 12 bases are a match to TRBD1. The sequences come from CD4+ T cells sorted from PBMCs, collected around 2 years after vaccination. The CDR3 nucleotides read TGTGCCACCAGCAGAGTCCCGGGACAGGGGGCCACCGGGGAGCTGTTTTTT. Its translation is CATSRVPGQGATGELFF. Full variable domain (remainder filled in from reference TRBV15 and TRBJ2-2): DAMVIQNPRYQVTQFGKPVTLSCSQTLNHNVMYWYQQKSSQAPKLLFHYYDKDFNNEADTPDNFQSRRPNTSFCFLDIRSPGLGDTAMYLCATSRVPGQGATGELFFGEGSRLTVL.